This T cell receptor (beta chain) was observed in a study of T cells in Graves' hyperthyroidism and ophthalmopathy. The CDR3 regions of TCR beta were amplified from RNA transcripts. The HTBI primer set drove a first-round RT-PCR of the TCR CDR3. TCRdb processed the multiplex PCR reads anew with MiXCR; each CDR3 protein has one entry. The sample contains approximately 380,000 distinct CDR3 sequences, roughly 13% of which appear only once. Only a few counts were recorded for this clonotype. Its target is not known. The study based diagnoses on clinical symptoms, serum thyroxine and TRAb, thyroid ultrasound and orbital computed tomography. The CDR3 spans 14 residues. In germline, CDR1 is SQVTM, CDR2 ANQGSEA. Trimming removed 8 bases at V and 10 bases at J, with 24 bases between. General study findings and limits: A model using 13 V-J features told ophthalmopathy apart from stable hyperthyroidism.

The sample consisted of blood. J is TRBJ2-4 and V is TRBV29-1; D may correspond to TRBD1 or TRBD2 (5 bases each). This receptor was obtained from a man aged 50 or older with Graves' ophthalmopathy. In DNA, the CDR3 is TGCAGCATGGGAGTGGGGACCGAATCCACTATTCAGTACTTC. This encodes CSMGVGTESTIQYF.